Below, 25 T cell receptor beta chains from the same sample are listed, as sequenced in a study of neurological immune-mediated disorders. The time point here: longitudinal time-point 1 (baseline). TCRdb re-called the 5' RACE reads with MiXCR, one entry per CDR3 protein. The sample holds tens of thousands of distinct CDR3 sequences, roughly 10% seen once. Sample: PBMCs. The receptors shown here come from a male donor with HTLV-1-associated myelopathy (HAM/TSP).

The V gene is TRBV20-1, the J gene TRBJ2-3, with 10 bases fitting TRBD2. V lost 4 bases, J lost 1 base, and 8 bases stayed unmatched. CDR3 length: 16 residues. Germline V gene lookup returns CDR1 DFQATT and CDR2 SNEGSKA (reference sequence). The CDR3 sequence: CSATAGSGGRTDTQYF. In nucleotides, the CDR3 is TGCAGTGCTACGGCAGGTAGCGGGGGGCGCACAGATACGCAGTATTTT.

This clonotype has a count of ten or more. The genes are TRBV14 and TRBJ1-2; no clear D gene. The ends were cut back, 4 bases at V and 4 bases at J, with 13 bases in the middle. The CDR3 contains 14 residues. Germline V gene sequence: CDR1 SGHDN, CDR2 FVKESK. CDR3: CASSRDGGIYGYTF. The CDR3, as DNA: TGTGCCAGCAGCCGTGACGGAGGTATCTATGGCTACACCTTC.

This clonotype was counted at least ten times. The chain recombines TRBV9 with TRBJ1-4, with D perhaps TRBD1 (6 bases). The CDR3 length is 16 residues. Germline assignment: CDR1 SGDLS and CDR2 YYNGEE. V lost 3 bases and J lost 8, with 20 bases in between. CDR3 residues: CASSASGQPNLEKLFF. CDR3 DNA: TGTGCCAGCAGCGCCTCCGGACAGCCCAACTTGGAAAAACTGTTTTTT.

This clonotype came up many times. The chain links TRBV20-1 to TRBJ1-1; TRBD1 matches 8 bases. This CDR3 region has 13 residues. CDR1 DFQATT and CDR2 SNEGSKA come from the germline V gene (reference sequence). V gave up 5 bases and J gave up 5 bases; unmatched junction bases: 7. CDR3 loop: CSAGGQDLTEAFF. CDR3 coding DNA: TGCAGTGCTGGGGGACAGGACCTTACTGAAGCTTTCTTT.

This clonotype was seen ten or more times. J is TRBJ1-1 and V is TRBV10-3; no clear D gene. CDR3 length: 13 residues. Trimming removed 6 bases from V and 3 bases from J, with 11 bases in between. Germline CDR1 ENHRY, CDR2 SYGVKD. The CDR3 sequence is CAISPTMDTEAFF. DNA of the CDR3: TGTGCCATCAGCCCCACAATGGACACTGAAGCTTTCTTT.

This clonotype has a count of ten or more. The rearrangement uses TRBV15 and TRBJ2-3; D unclear. V lost 11 bases and J lost 0, with 15 bases in between. The germline CDR1 and CDR2 sequences are LNHNV and YYDKDF (reference sequence). The CDR3 is 14 amino acids. CDR3 residues: CASKSAFSTDTQYF. CDR3 DNA sequence: TGTGCCTCGAAAAGCGCTTTTAGCACAGATACGCAGTATTTT.

This clonotype was counted many times. J is TRBJ2-7 and V is TRBV5-1; 8 bases line up with TRBD1. J was trimmed by 7 bases and V by 4 bases; bases with no gene match: 10. Germline lookup yields CDR1 SGHRS and CDR2 YFSETQ. The CDR3 has 14 residues. The DNA for the CDR3 is TGCGCCAGCAGCGATCCCGGGACAGGTAGTGAGCAGTACTTC. Translation: CASSDPGTGSEQYF.

Many counts were recorded for this clonotype. This rearrangement joins TRBV20-1 to TRBJ2-1, with 7 bases aligning to TRBD2. The CDR3 sequence is 14 residues long. J lost 0 bases, V lost 2 bases, and 1 base had no gene match. Germline V gene sequence: CDR1 DFQATT, CDR2 SNEGSKA (reference sequence). The CDR3, as DNA: TGCAGTGCTAGACTAGCGGTCTCCTACAATGAGCAGTTCTTC. Translation: CSARLAVSYNEQFF.

This clonotype was seen repeatedly, ten times or more. This chain joins TRBV5-5 and TRBJ2-2; the match to TRBD1 covers 11 bases. After removal of 4 bases from V and 4 bases from J, the junction contained 3 bases not matched to a gene. The CDR3 consists of 15 residues. Germline values: CDR1 SGHKS, CDR2 YYEKEE (reference sequence). CDR3 amino acids: CASSVGTGGTGELFF. Here the CDR3 DNA reads TGTGCCAGCAGCGTCGGGACAGGGGGCACCGGGGAGCTGTTTTTT. The full variable domain, with the rest looked up from reference TRBV5-5 and TRBJ2-2, is DAGVTQSPTHLIKTRGQQVTLRCSPISGHKSVSWYQQVLGQGPQFIFQYYEKEERGRGNFPDRFSARQFPNYSSELNVNALLLGDSALYLCASSVGTGGTGELFFGEGSRLTVL.

This clonotype was seen ten or more times. This chain joins TRBV25-1 and TRBJ1-1; 7 positions match TRBD1. The germline gives CDR1 MGHDK, CDR2 SYGVNS. The length of the CDR3 is 16 residues. V gave up 0 bases and J gave up 5 bases; unmatched junction bases: 9. The CDR3: CASSEYAGGRRTEAFF. In nucleotides, the CDR3 is TGTGCCAGCAGTGAATACGCAGGGGGTAGAAGGACTGAAGCTTTCTTT.

This clonotype was counted ten times or more. A junction end diverges from the germline sequence, so it may reflect a read error. The genes are TRBV12-3 or TRBV12-4 and TRBJ2-7, with no clear D. There are 15 residues in the CDR3. This CDR3 is CASSPNRLSSSEQYF. CDR3 in DNA: TGTGCCAGCAGTCCAAATCGCTTATCCTCCTCCGAGCAGTACTTC.

This clonotype has ten or more counts. The chain links TRBV15 to TRBJ1-6, with D hard to call. V lost 1 base and J lost 7, with 11 bases in between. The CDR3 spans 15 residues. Germline values: CDR1 LNHNV, CDR2 YYDKDF (reference sequence). CDR3 in amino acids: CATSRGFLANSPLHF. In nucleotides, the CDR3 is TGTGCCACCAGCAGAGGATTTCTCGCAAATTCACCCCTCCACTTT. The whole variable domain, remainder taken from reference TRBV15 and TRBJ1-6, is DAMVIQNPRYQVTQFGKPVTLSCSQTLNHNVMYWYQQKSSQAPKLLFHYYDKDFNNEADTPDNFQSRRPNTSFCFLDIRSPGLGDTAMYLCATSRGFLANSPLHFGNGTRLTVT.

This clonotype was counted ten times or more. V usage is TRBV11-2 and J usage is TRBJ2-1; D remains ambiguous. The CDR3 is 13 residues long. Trimming shortened V by 2 bases and J by 4 bases, and 6 bases separated the two germline ends. The germline V gene encodes CDR1 SGHAT and CDR2 FQNNGV. Here the CDR3 DNA reads TGTGCCAGCAGCTTATACCTGTACAATGAGCAGTTCTTC. As protein: CASSLYLYNEQFF.

This clonotype was seen ten or more times. The gene calls are TRBV10-3 and TRBJ1-1; 12 bases map to TRBD1. With 9 bases clipped from V and 1 base from J, the junction kept 9 bases outside the gene matches. The germline gives CDR1 ENHRY, CDR2 SYGVKD. There are 16 residues in the CDR3. The CDR3 is CAISGTGGARNTEAFF. The CDR3 DNA reads TGTGCCATTAGCGGGACAGGGGGCGCAAGGAACACTGAAGCTTTCTTT.

This clonotype was seen many times. V usage is TRBV30 and J usage is TRBJ1-2; D ambiguous. Trimming took 4 bases from V and 2 from J, leaving 11 bases between them. The germline CDR1 and CDR2 sequences are GTSNPN and SVGIG (reference sequence). The CDR3 length is 13 residues. The CDR3 DNA sequence: TGTGCCTGGACCCCAAGCTCCAACTATGGCTACACCTTC. Translation gives CAWTPSSNYGYTF.

The sample holds a few counts of this clonotype. The CDR3 protein is CASSKGETGFFEQYF. DNA of the CDR3: TGTGCCAGCAGCAAAGGGGAGACAGGGTTCTTCGAGCAGTACTTC. The rearrangement joins TRBV21-1 to TRBJ2-7; TRBD1, the table's D call, was not compared with the DNA. TRBV21-1 is a pseudogene locus. The CDR3 loop spans 15 amino acids.

There are many counts of this clonotype. The J gene is TRBJ2-2, the V gene TRBV5-4; 7 positions agree with TRBD2. This CDR3 region has 17 residues. Germline lookup yields CDR1 SGHNT and CDR2 YYREEE (reference sequence). V trimming: 1 base; J trimming: 1 base; junction bases outside the gene matches: 7. This chain's CDR3 is CASSLSQAGVNTGELFF. The CDR3 nucleotides are TGTGCCAGCAGCTTGTCCCAGGCGGGGGTGAACACCGGGGAGCTGTTTTTT.

In its sample, this clonotype was seen many times. The chain combines TRBV7-2 with TRBJ1-3; D is uncertain. CDR1 is SGHTA, CDR2 FQGNSA, per germline. The length of the CDR3 is 13 residues. The ends were cut back, 4 bases at V and 2 bases at J, with 6 bases in the middle. CDR3 bases: TGTGCCAGCAGCTCAGCCCCTGGAAACACCATATATTTT. This translates into CASSSAPGNTIYF.

This clonotype was recorded many times. The chain carries TRBV28 and TRBJ1-5; D is uncertain. The CDR3 runs 12 residues. Trimming cost V 6 bases and J 2 bases, with 5 bases left between them. The germline gives CDR1 MDHEN, CDR2 SYDVKM. CDR3 bases: TGTGCCAGCAGACTAGGCAATCAGCCCCAGCATTTT. The encoded protein is CASRLGNQPQHF. The full variable domain, with the rest looked up from reference TRBV28 and TRBJ1-5, is DVKVTQSSRYLVKRTGEKVFLECVQDMDHENMFWYRQDPGLGLRLIYFSYDVKMKEKGDIPEGYSVSREKKERFSLILESASTNQTSMYLCASRLGNQPQHFGDGTRLSIL.

This clonotype appeared many times. J is TRBJ1-2 and V is TRBV6-5, with D uncertain. Germline CDR1 reads MNHEY; CDR2 reads SVGAGI. The CDR3 totals 12 residues. V was cut by 10 bases and J by 4 bases, with 13 bases left in between. CDR3 region: CATCYGLYGYTF. The CDR3 DNA sequence: TGTGCCACCTGTTACGGACTCTATGGCTACACCTTC.

This clonotype was counted ten times or more. V usage is TRBV7-8 and J usage is TRBJ1-1; D might be TRBD1 (5 bases). Per germline, CDR1 SGHVS and CDR2 FQNEAQ. Trimming took off 0 bases at V and 4 bases at J, with 12 bases between the two ends. CDR3 length equals 15 residues. CDR3 region: CASSLAQEKPTEAFF. The CDR3 DNA reads as TGTGCCAGCAGCTTAGCACAGGAAAAACCCACTGAAGCTTTCTTT.

This clonotype was seen many times. The chain joins TRBV27 to TRBJ1-4; D unresolved. The V and J ends lost 6 bases and 7 bases respectively, with 15 bases between them. CDR1 and CDR2 from the germline V gene are MNHEY and SMNVEV (reference sequence). CDR3 length equals 14 residues. The CDR3 sequence is CASSPGNFPEKLFF. The DNA for the CDR3 is TGTGCCAGCAGCCCCGGAAATTTCCCTGAAAAACTGTTTTTT. Full variable domain (missing parts from reference TRBV27 and TRBJ1-4): EAQVTQNPRYLITVTGKKLTVTCSQNMNHEYMSWYRQDPGLGLRQIYYSMNVEVTDKGDVPEGYKVSRKEKRNFPLILESPSPNQTSLYFCASSPGNFPEKLFFGSGTQLSVL.

This clonotype was detected many times. The chain uses TRBV10-3 and TRBJ1-5, with D unclear. In germline, CDR1 is ENHRY, CDR2 SYGVKD. The CDR3 is made up of 15 amino acids. Trimming stripped 2 bases from V and 0 bases from J, with 8 bases between. CDR3 in amino acids: CAISEGSYSNQPQHF. The CDR3 nucleotides are TGTGCCATCAGTGAGGGCAGCTATAGCAATCAGCCCCAGCATTTT.

This clonotype was observed at least ten times. CDR3 in amino acids: CSARDTSGNSPLHF. The DNA of the CDR3 is TGCAGTGCTAGAGATACGTCGGGGAATTCACCCCTCCACTTT. The chain links TRBV20-1 to TRBJ1-6; no clear D. The V gene lost 0 bases and the J gene lost 7 bases, with 10 bases spanning the gap. The CDR3 is 14 residues long. Germline V gene lookup returns CDR1 DFQATT and CDR2 SNEGSKA (reference sequence).

This rearrangement joins TRBV20-1 to TRBJ1-5; D is perhaps TRBD1 (6 bases). This CDR3 has 11 residues. Germline assignment: CDR1 DFQATT and CDR2 SNEGSKA (reference sequence). The V end lost 3 bases, the J end lost 16 bases, and 16 bases lay between the germline ends. This CDR3 is CSASQQGHHHF. CDR3 sequence (DNA): TGCAGTGCTAGCCAACAGGGCCACCATCATTTT.